Presented here are 22 T cell receptor beta chains from one specimen sequenced in a study of naive and memory T cell subsets. An equimolar mix of two oligonucleotides served as the beta constant-region primer for TRBC1 and TRBC2. TCRdb re-analysed the UMI-ligation and nested PCR reads in MiXCR, keeping a single row per CDR3 protein. The sample records 130,000 to 150,000 distinct CDR3 sequences, about a sixth being singletons. The material sequenced was naive CD4+ T cells from blood. The source is a human donor in good health.

This clonotype was counted between two and nine times. This chain links TRBV7-2 with TRBJ2-1; 7 bases line up with TRBD2. V shed 7 bases, J shed 8 bases, and the junction held 11 bases outside the gene matches. Germline assignment: CDR1 SGHTA and CDR2 FQGNSA. The CDR3 sequence is 14 residues long. The CDR3 loop reads CASTPGWEGYEQFF. CDR3 coding DNA: TGTGCCAGCACCCCCGGGTGGGAGGGGTATGAGCAGTTCTTC.

This clonotype has only a few counts. J is TRBJ2-5 and V is TRBV27; possible D gene TRBD2, 5 bases. The CDR3 extends over 15 amino acids. Trimming shortened V by 7 bases and J by 5 bases, and 20 bases separated the two germline ends. Germline-derived CDR1 and CDR2 are MNHEY and SMNVEV (reference sequence). The CDR3 coding sequence is TGTGCCAGCAAGACGTTAGGTGGGAGAATGGAGACCCAGTACTTC. Encoded protein: CASKTLGGRMETQYF.

This clonotype was counted only a few times. V and J are TRBV20-1 and TRBJ2-7; D perhaps matches TRBD1 (5 bases). The CDR3 runs 15 residues. The V and J ends lost 3 bases and 5 bases respectively, with 20 bases between them. Germline V gene data show CDR1 as DFQATT and CDR2 as SNEGSKA (reference sequence). DNA of the CDR3: TGCAGTGCTAGTGTGACCAGGACATTTGGCGACGAGCAGTACTTC. Translated: CSASVTRTFGDEQYF.

This clonotype was recorded a few times. This chain uses TRBV20-1 with TRBJ1-4; D gene uncertain. The germline V gene encodes CDR1 DFQATT and CDR2 SNEGSKA (reference sequence). This CDR3 contains 13 residues. The V gene lost 7 bases and the J gene lost 7 bases, with 16 bases spanning the gap. CDR3 residues: CSVTASGPEKLFF. CDR3 sequence (DNA): TGCAGTGTTACTGCTTCGGGCCCTGAAAAACTGTTTTTT.

J is TRBJ2-7 and V is TRBV10-3, with unresolved D. Looked up from germline, CDR1 is ENHRY and CDR2 is SYGVKD. V was pared by 6 bases and J by 1 base, with 7 bases between. The CDR3 covers 12 residues. This chain's CDR3 is CAISFESYEQYF. The CDR3 nucleotides are TGTGCCATCAGCTTTGAGTCCTACGAGCAGTACTTC.

This clonotype was observed a few times. V is TRBV10-3 and J is TRBJ2-2; a weak D match, TRBD1 (6 bases). Deletions cut 3 bases from V and 0 bases from J, with 14 bases between. CDR1 is ENHRY and CDR2 is SYGVKD in the germline V gene. The CDR3 runs to 17 residues. For the CDR3, the DNA is TGTGCCATCAGTGACCTCACCGGGACACCGAACACCGGGGAGCTGTTTTTT. It is translated as CAISDLTGTPNTGELFF.

The chain links TRBV6-2 or TRBV6-3 to TRBJ2-1; D is unclear. V lost 6 bases to trimming and J lost 4 bases, with 19 bases between them. CDR1 is MNHEY and CDR2 is SVGEGT in the germline V gene. This CDR3 has 16 amino acids. The CDR3 nucleotides are TGTGCCAGCAGCGACCTTCTACCAAACACTTACAATGAGCAGTTCTTC. Amino acids: CASSDLLPNTYNEQFF.

The J gene is TRBJ2-1, the V gene TRBV6-6; D call uncertain. Per germline, CDR1 MNHNY and CDR2 SVGAGI (reference sequence). V was pared by 2 bases and J by 6 bases, with 17 bases between. This CDR3 contains 16 residues. The chain's CDR3 is CASSYTQSPLSNEQFF. CDR3 coding DNA: TGTGCCAGCAGTTACACTCAAAGCCCTCTTTCCAATGAGCAGTTCTTC.

A word on this clonotype: A much larger clone differs from this one at a single base, so this may be a read error. V usage is TRBV4-2 and J usage is TRBJ2-7, with 10 bases lining up with TRBD2. Germline CDR1 is LGHNA and CDR2 is YNFKEQ. V shed 0 bases, J shed 1 base, and the junction held 6 bases outside the gene matches. This CDR3 region has 17 residues. The CDR3 DNA follows: TGTGCCAGCAGCCAAGAGTCCTGGACTAGCGGATCCTACGAGCAGTACTTC. Amino acids: CASSQESWTSGSYEQYF.

Only a few counts were recorded for this clonotype. This chain uses TRBV18 with TRBJ2-3; D gene uncertain. This CDR3 comprises 15 residues. V gave up 6 bases and J gave up 0 bases, with 13 bases separating them. The germline gives CDR1 KGHSH, CDR2 LQKENI. CDR3 sequence: CASSRMEPSTDTQYF. CDR3 bases: TGTGCCAGCTCTCGTATGGAGCCCAGCACAGATACGCAGTATTTT.

The chain carries TRBV24-1 and TRBJ2-2; TRBD1 matches 7 bases. CDR3 length equals 13 residues. Germline V CDR1 and CDR2: KGHDR, SFDVKD. Trimming at V came to 4 bases and at J to 6 bases, leaving 1 base not matched to a gene. The CDR3 DNA sequence: TGTGCCACCAGTGAGACAGGGTCCGGGGAGCTGTTTTTT. Translated, it gives CATSETGSGELFF.

This clonotype was picked up a small number of times. The chain employs TRBV11-2 and TRBJ2-5; 7 bases agree with TRBD2. With V trimmed by 5 bases and J by 1 base, 7 bases remained unmatched. The CDR3 has 15 amino acids. Germline V lookup: CDR1 SGHAT, CDR2 FQNNGV. This CDR3 is CASSLSGKAQETQYF. CDR3 DNA: TGTGCCAGCAGCCTGAGCGGGAAGGCCCAAGAGACCCAGTACTTC.

This clonotype was found a few times. The chain carries TRBV2 and TRBJ1-5; D unresolved. Trimming shortened V by 1 base and J by 3 bases, and 7 bases separated the two germline ends. This CDR3 region has 14 residues. Germline V lookup: CDR1 SNHLY, CDR2 FYNNEI. In nucleotides, the CDR3 is TGTGCCAGCAGTGAAGGCGGAAACAATCAGCCCCAGCATTTT. Translated, it gives CASSEGGNNQPQHF.

The genes are TRBV28 and TRBJ2-1; TRBD1 might be the D (6 bases). The CDR3 has 16 residues. V was clipped by 7 bases and J by 1 base, with 17 bases between them. Germline CDR1 reads MDHEN; CDR2 reads SYDVKM. CDR3: CASNKQGKGSYNEQFF. DNA of the CDR3: TGTGCCAGCAACAAACAGGGAAAAGGGTCCTACAATGAGCAGTTCTTC.

The chain employs TRBV11-2 and TRBJ2-1, with D perhaps TRBD1 or TRBD2 (7 bases each). The germline V gene has CDR1 SGHAT and CDR2 FQNNGV. The CDR3 is 13 residues long. V lost 4 bases and J 12 bases, leaving 16 bases between the germline ends. The CDR3 sequence: CASSSLGGGGQFF. The CDR3 DNA follows: TGTGCCAGCAGCTCGTTAGGGGGCGGGGGGCAGTTCTTC. The full variable domain, with the rest looked up from reference TRBV11-2 and TRBJ2-1, is EAGVAQSPRYKIIEKRQSVAFWCNPISGHATLYWYQQILGQGPKLLIQFQNNGVVDDSQLPKDRFSAERLKGVDSTLKIQPAKLEDSAVYLCASSSLGGGGQFFGPGTRLTVL.

This clonotype appeared many times. The chain is built from TRBV12-3 or TRBV12-4 and TRBJ2-3; D uncertain. V lost 2 bases, J lost 6 bases, and 6 bases lay in between. The length of the CDR3 is 12 residues. CDR3 nucleotides: TGTGCCAGCAGTTTACGCGGTGATACGCAGTATTTT. It specifies CASSLRGDTQYF.

The V gene is TRBV5-1, the J gene TRBJ2-1; TRBD2 agrees at 16 bases. Germline V lookup: CDR1 SGHRS, CDR2 YFSETQ. The CDR3 covers 16 residues. J was trimmed by 12 bases and V by 4 bases; bases with no gene match: 10. This CDR3 reads CASSLTGTSGRARQFF. The CDR3, as DNA: TGCGCCAGCAGCCTAACCGGGACTAGCGGGAGGGCCCGGCAGTTCTTC.

The chain recombines TRBV6-2 or TRBV6-3 with TRBJ2-2; 7 positions match TRBD1. CDR1 and CDR2 from the germline V gene are MNHEY and SVGEGT. The V and J ends lost 8 bases and 7 bases, in that order; junction bases with no gene match: 16. CDR3 length equals 16 residues. The DNA for the CDR3 is TGTGCCAGCCTTGCTATGGACAGGCCTGGAGGCGGGGAGCTGTTTTTT. Amino acid sequence: CASLAMDRPGGGELFF.

This clonotype was detected ten times or more. This chain connects TRBV6-2 or TRBV6-3 to TRBJ2-3; 14 bases line up with TRBD2. After removal of 2 bases from V and 1 base from J, the junction contained 8 bases not matched to a gene. Germline CDR1 and CDR2: MNHEY and SVGEGT. The CDR3 contains 19 residues. CDR3 amino acids: CASSYQTSGRAGGTDTQYF. CDR3 DNA sequence: TGTGCCAGCAGTTACCAGACTAGCGGGAGGGCCGGGGGCACAGATACGCAGTATTTT.

This clonotype came up a few times. The V and J genes are TRBV10-3 and TRBJ2-2, with D maybe TRBD2 (6 bases). The length of the CDR3 is 16 residues. Trimming removed 2 bases at V and 0 bases at J, with 10 bases between. Per germline, CDR1 ENHRY and CDR2 SYGVKD. Here the CDR3 reads CAISEGGKPNTGELFF. The CDR3 DNA is TGTGCCATCAGTGAGGGCGGGAAACCGAACACCGGGGAGCTGTTTTTT.

The rearrangement links TRBV5-1 to TRBJ2-6, with D maybe TRBD1 (6 bases). This CDR3 is 15 amino acids long. Trimming left V 4 bases short and J 0 bases short, with 8 bases between. CDR1 is SGHRS and CDR2 is YFSETQ in the germline V gene. This CDR3 is CASSGTPSGANVLTF. DNA of the CDR3: TGCGCCAGCAGCGGGACACCCTCTGGGGCCAACGTCCTGACTTTC.

In this sample, this clonotype turned up a few times. This chain uses TRBV12-3 or TRBV12-4 with TRBJ1-4; no clear D gene. The V end was cut by 5 bases, the J end by 6 bases, with 10 bases between. The CDR3 extends over 13 amino acids. The CDR3 sequence: CASSLYPYEKLFF. In DNA form, the CDR3 reads TGTGCCAGCAGTCTCTACCCTTATGAAAAACTGTTTTTT.